The subject of this entry is one T cell receptor (beta chain). This specimen belongs to a study of T cells in Graves' hyperthyroidism and ophthalmopathy. Authors of the study amplified TCR beta CDR3 regions from RNA transcripts. Carried out on the TCR CDR3, a first-round RT-PCR used the HTBI primer set. A single record per CDR3 protein comes from TCRdb applying MiXCR to the multiplex PCR reads. The sample comprises 600,000 or so distinct CDR3 sequences, approximately 15% of which are singletons, and roughly 6.9% rests with the top ten. This TCR was recovered from a woman between 18 and 29 years old with Graves' ophthalmopathy. Sequenced: blood.

The CDR3 DNA reads as TGTGCCAGCAGCGTAGGAGGAGGGGACAGGTTCACAGATACGCAGTATTTT. Amino acid sequence: CASSVGGGDRFTDTQYF. The gene calls are TRBV9 and TRBJ2-3, with 8 bases lining up with TRBD1. J lost 2 bases, V lost 0 bases, and 8 bases had no gene match. The CDR3 consists of 17 residues. Germline CDR1 and CDR2: SGDLS and YYNGEE.